This entry lists 2 T cell receptor beta chains sequenced from one sample in a study of cytomegalovirus exposure and HLA in healthy donors. The study ran its PCR with 60 Vbeta and 13 Jbeta primers. TCRdb's table, derived via immunoSEQ multiplex PCR, lists solely in-frame clones and lacks some. The sample's table shows approximately 140,000 clones. The sequenced sample was PBMCs. These receptors were collected from a young woman in good health and CMV-seronegative.

In DNA form, the CDR3 reads TGTGCCAGCACGTTGAGGTACAGGTTGTATGGCTACACCTTC. It encodes CASTLRYRLYGYTF. This chain joins TRBV13 and TRBJ1-2; maybe TRBD1 (5 bases). CDR3 length equals 14 residues. The V end lost 7 bases, the J end lost 5 bases, and 17 bases lay between the germline ends. The germline gives CDR1 PRHDT, CDR2 FYEKMQ (reference sequence).

This chain uses TRBV6-5 with TRBJ2-3, with D perhaps matching TRBD2 (6 bases). This CDR3 has 15 residues. V was cut by 4 bases and J by 8 bases, with 19 bases left in between. Germline loops: CDR1 MNHEY, CDR2 SVGAGI. The CDR3 loop is CASSLWGRGFGTQYF. CDR3 DNA: TGTGCCAGCAGTTTGTGGGGTCGGGGGTTTGGTACGCAGTATTTT.